The present entry profiles one TCR beta chain with its context. What it binds is unknown. Looked up from germline, CDR1 is GTSNPN and CDR2 is SVGIG (reference sequence). V lost 0 bases to trimming and J lost 2 bases, with 11 bases between them. This CDR3 contains 15 residues. Extraction of RNA preceded its reverse transcription into cDNA, which served as the sequencing template. TCRdb's copy holds only in-frame clones and misses some; the assay was immunoSEQ multiplex PCR. The repertoire has about 300,000 clones, 58% of them found once; the top ten carry more than 1.5%. This entry is derived from a study of CD8+ T cells in alopecia areata. Findings and caveats of the study: Lesional scalp, especially alopecia totalis/universalis, showed higher clonality than normal scalp. Scalp clonality, along with expanded CD8+ clones among the top 100, was significantly decreased by tofacitinib.

Treatment denoted: oral pan-JAK inhibitor, 5-10 mg twice daily. V and J are TRBV30 and TRBJ1-3; D is uncertain. This material consisted of CD4+ T cells sorted from blood, taken at week 24, from a patient treated with tofacitinib. The source is a human donor with alopecia areata. The CDR3 reads CAWSVNSRAGNTIYF. The CDR3 region has the DNA TGTGCCTGGAGTGTAAATTCGAGAGCTGGAAACACCATATATTTT. Full variable domain (outside the CDR3, taken from reference TRBV30 and TRBJ1-3): SQTIHQWPATLVQPVGSPLSLECTVEGTSNPNLYWYRQAAGRGLQLLFYSVGIGQISSEVPQNLSASRPQDRQFILSSKKLLLSDSGFYLCAWSVNSRAGNTIYFGEGSWLTVV.